This T cell receptor (beta chain) was captured in a study of OX40 agonist ivuxolimab in advanced cancers. Study-level information: It was permissible to have had prior anti-PD-1, anti-PD-L1 or anti-CTLA-4 therapy, and about 40% had some.

Regarding this clone: Its antigen is not identified.

The V and J ends lost 3 bases and 7 bases respectively, with 13 bases between them. Germline V lookup: CDR1 GTSNPN, CDR2 SVGIG (reference sequence). The CDR3 has 13 amino acids. Some clones are missing from TCRdb's copy, which holds only in-frame ones; the method was immunoSEQ multiplex PCR. The table has over 75,000 clones, around 91% seen once; the top ten hold 1.5% to 2%. Study-wide points: Partial responders at 0.1-3.0 mg/kg showed near-lowest clonal expansion. No determination was made of the antigen specificity of the expanded peripheral T cells. The study observed clonal expansion of CD4+ and CD8+ blood T cells by week 6 at 0.1 to 3.0 mg/kg.

Specimen: CD4+ or CD8+ T cells sorted from blood, collected in a trial of the OX40 agonist ivuxolimab. The clonotype was recovered from an adult with an advanced solid tumor such as melanoma, head and neck, liver or kidney cancer. This chain links TRBV30 with TRBJ2-1; possible D gene TRBD1, 5 bases. The DNA for the CDR3 is TGTGCCTGGAGGCAGGGTTTGCGGAATGAGCAGTTCTTC. The encoded protein is CAWRQGLRNEQFF.